Below, 4 T cell receptor beta chains from the same sample are listed, as sequenced in a study of blood T cell repertoires in COVID-19. Repertoires were generated with immunoSEQ multiplex PCR, while TCRdb's copy carries only in-frame clones and drops some. The table includes 150,000 to 200,000 clones, 80% detected once. The sequencing sample was made of PBMCs or T cells enriched from blood (not recorded which). The origin of the receptors is a man in his forties or fifties who had recovered from COVID-19.

The chain couples TRBV19 to TRBJ2-5; 12 positions agree with TRBD2. V lost 5 bases and J lost 5; bases outside the gene matches: 9. This CDR3 is 16 amino acids long. Germline-derived CDR1 and CDR2 are LNHDA and SQIVND (reference sequence). In DNA, the CDR3 is TGTGCCAGTAGTTTCTCTAGCGGGGGGGCTGGGGAGACCCAGTACTTC. It yields the protein CASSFSSGGAGETQYF. The whole variable domain, remainder taken from reference TRBV19 and TRBJ2-5, is DGGITQSPKYLFRKEGQNVTLSCEQNLNHDAMYWYRQDPGQGLRLIYYSQIVNDFQKGDIAEGYSVSREKKESFPLTVTSAQKNPTAFYLCASSFSSGGAGETQYFGPGTRLLVL.

The J gene is TRBJ1-5, the V gene TRBV3-1 (or the pseudogene TRBV3-2); D unresolved. Trimming cost V 4 bases and J 9 bases, with 16 bases left between them. Germline CDR1 reads LGHDT; CDR2 reads YNNKEL (reference sequence). CDR3 length: 14 amino acids. CDR3 sequence: CASSPKSAQLPQHF. Here the CDR3 DNA reads TGTGCCAGCAGCCCAAAGTCCGCCCAACTGCCCCAGCATTTT.

V is TRBV24-1 and J is TRBJ2-5; 11 nucleotides align to TRBD2. Per the germline V gene, CDR1 is KGHDR and CDR2 is SFDVKD. The CDR3 contains 16 residues. The ends lost 1 base at V and 1 base at J; junction bases unmatched: 1. The CDR3 spells CATSDLLAGAQETQYF. The CDR3 DNA sequence: TGTGCCACCAGTGATTTACTAGCGGGGGCCCAAGAGACCCAGTACTTC.

The V and J genes are TRBV19 and TRBJ2-5; 12 positions match TRBD2. V lost 6 bases and J lost 7; bases outside the gene matches: 12. The CDR3 covers 16 residues. Germline V CDR1 and CDR2: LNHDA, SQIVND (reference sequence). As DNA, the CDR3 is TGTGCCAGTAGCGGGAACCTAGCGGGGGGGCCAGGGACCCAGTACTTC. Encoded protein: CASSGNLAGGPGTQYF.